This T cell receptor beta chain derives from a study of T cell responses to AZD1222 COVID-19 vaccine. TCRdb's table, derived via immunoSEQ multiplex PCR, lists solely in-frame clones and lacks some. The sample has some 150,000 clones; nearly 90% are singletons. CDR3 length equals 13 residues. V lost 10 bases, J lost 4 bases, and 16 bases lay in between. The germline V gene has CDR1 SGHVS and CDR2 FQNEAQ. This receptor was taken from an adult who received the MenACWY meningococcal vaccine as a control. The chain carries TRBV7-8 and TRBJ1-1; D is uncertain. The sample consisted of peripheral blood, taken 28 days after the second dose of the MenACWY control vaccine. CDR3 in DNA: TGTGCCACCCAAGGAAACCGAGCCACTGAAGCTTTCTTT. This codes for CATQGNRATEAFF.